The rows below give T cell receptor beta chains drawn from one sample of a study of read filtering for tumor transcriptome and immune sequencing. TCRdb independently ran MiXCR on the reads; one entry per CDR3 protein. This sample has about 58,000 distinct CDR3 sequences, with about 12% found just once. The sequenced sample was a population of CD138-negative cells sorted from bone marrow. The receptors come from a donor over 35 with multiple myeloma. CDR3s include the opening cysteine and the closing phenylalanine or tryptophan. D genes are given only for firm matches. Clone size is given for some rows only: seen once, a few or many times, or a class if the clone is expanded.

length: 12
V: TRBV5-5
size: many
J: TRBJ2-1
D: NA
DNA: TGTGCCAGCAGCTTGGTTTGGAATGAGCAGTTCTTC
CDR3: CASSLVWNEQFF

length: 14
V: TRBV7-2
size: many
J: TRBJ2-3
D: TRBD1
DNA: TGTGCCAGCAGCGCGGACAGGCAGACAGATACGCAGTATTTT
CDR3: CASSADRQTDTQYF

length: 16
V: TRBV11-1
size: NA
J: TRBJ2-1
D: TRBD1
DNA: TGTGCCAGCAGCCCAGGGACAGGGGGCGCCTACAATGAGCAGTTCTTC
CDR3: CASSPGTGGAYNEQFF

length: 12
V: TRBV12-3/TRBV12-4
size: NA
J: TRBJ1-1
D: TRBD1
DNA: TGTGCCAGCAGCCTCAGGGGGGCTGAAGCTTTCTTT
CDR3: CASSLRGAEAFF

length: 12
V: TRBV29-1
size: many
J: TRBJ2-2
D: NA
DNA: TGCAGCGTTGAAAGGGACACCGGGGAGCTGTTTTTT
CDR3: CSVERDTGELFF

length: 15
V: TRBV7-9
size: many
J: TRBJ1-4
D: NA
DNA: TGTGCCAGCAGTCCTTCAGGGGCCATCGGTGAAAAACTGTTTTTT
CDR3: CASSPSGAIGEKLFF

length: 14
V: TRBV5-1
size: many
J: TRBJ2-1
D: NA
DNA: TGCGCCAGCAGCACCGGGGCCGTGCGGGGTGAGCAGTTCTTC
CDR3: CASSTGAVRGEQFF

length: 14
V: TRBV7-3
size: many
J: TRBJ2-3
D: NA
DNA: TGTGCCAGCAGCTTAACAGATTTGGCTGATACGCAGTATTTT
CDR3: CASSLTDLADTQYF

length: 16
V: TRBV18
size: many
J: TRBJ2-2
D: TRBD2
DNA: TGTGCCAGCTCTCTCGGACTAGCGGGGGCCACCGGGGAGCTGTTTTTT
CDR3: CASSLGLAGATGELFF

length: 16
V: TRBV11-2
size: many
J: TRBJ2-7
D: TRBD1
DNA: TGTGCCAGCAGCCCACTACAGGGGGCCTATGTCCGCGAGCAGTACTTC
CDR3: CASSPLQGAYVREQYF

length: 14
V: TRBV30
size: many
J: TRBJ1-3
D: NA
DNA: TGTGCCTGGAGTGTCCAGTTCTCTGGAAACACCATATATTTT
CDR3: CAWSVQFSGNTIYF

length: 12
V: TRBV4-1
size: many
J: TRBJ1-1
D: NA
DNA: TGCGCCAGCAGCCTAGGGTACACTGAAGCTTTCTTT
CDR3: CASSLGYTEAFF

length: 15
V: TRBV14
size: many
J: TRBJ2-2
D: TRBD1
DNA: TGTGCCAGCAGCCGACAGGGATCGAACACCGGGGAGCTGTTTTTT
CDR3: CASSRQGSNTGELFF

length: 14
V: TRBV6-1
size: many
J: TRBJ1-5
D: TRBD1
DNA: TGTGCCAGCAGTGCGCAGGGGGCTGAACAGCCCCAGCATTTT
CDR3: CASSAQGAEQPQHF

length: 16
V: TRBV5-1
size: many
J: TRBJ2-1
D: TRBD2
DNA: TGCGCCAGCAGCGCGGCCCCTAGCGGGGGGGCATTTGAGCAGTTCTTC
CDR3: CASSAAPSGGAFEQFF

length: 15
V: TRBV7-8
size: many
J: TRBJ2-4
D: TRBD2
DNA: TGTGCCAGCAGCTCTAGCGGGGGAGCGAAAAACATTCAGTACTTC
CDR3: CASSSSGGAKNIQYF

length: 15
V: TRBV5-1
size: many
J: TRBJ1-2
D: NA
DNA: TGCGCCAGCAGCCCAGGACCAGGATTGGACTATGGCTACACCTTC
CDR3: CASSPGPGLDYGYTF